This T cell receptor beta chain was documented in a study of cytomegalovirus exposure and HLA in healthy donors. Findings and caveats of the study: Common viral pathogens were later found to be apparently linked to several of the most significant clusters. The classifier was said to identify cytomegalovirus status with high specificity and sensitivity. Data from an earlier analysis indicated that most TCR beta V segments were productive either about 90% or about 30% of the time. TCR beta sequences numbering about 17,000 were associated with HLA alleles at 0.05 false discovery rate in a later analysis.

13 Jbeta primers and 60 Vbeta primers were used for the PCR. Data came from immunoSEQ multiplex PCR; TCRdb stores just in-frame clones and leaves some out. Of about 180,000 clones listed, approximately 80% are singletons. Comment on this clone: Its antigen is unidentified.

This TCR was sampled from a man between 18 and 29 years old in good health and CMV-seronegative. The sample comprised PBMCs.

CDR3 in amino acids: CASSLSGGVGNQPQHF. CDR3 nucleotide sequence: TGTGCCAGCAGTTTGTCGGGGGGTGTGGGCAATCAGCCCCAGCATTTT. This chain links TRBV28 with TRBJ1-5; the D gene is possibly TRBD1 (5 bases). Germline CDR1 is MDHEN and CDR2 is SYDVKM. The CDR3 has 16 amino acids. Trimming removed 3 bases at V and 2 bases at J, with 14 bases between.